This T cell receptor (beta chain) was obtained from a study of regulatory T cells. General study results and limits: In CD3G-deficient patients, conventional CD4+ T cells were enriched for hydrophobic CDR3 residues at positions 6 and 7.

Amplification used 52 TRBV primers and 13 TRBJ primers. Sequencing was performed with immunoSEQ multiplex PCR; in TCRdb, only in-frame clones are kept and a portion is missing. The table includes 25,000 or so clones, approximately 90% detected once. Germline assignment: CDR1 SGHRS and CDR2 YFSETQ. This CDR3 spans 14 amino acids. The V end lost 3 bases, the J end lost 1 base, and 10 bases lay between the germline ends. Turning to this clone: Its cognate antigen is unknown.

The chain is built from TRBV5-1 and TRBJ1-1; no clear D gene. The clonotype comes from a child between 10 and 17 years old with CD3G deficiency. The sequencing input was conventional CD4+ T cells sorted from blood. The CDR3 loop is CASSSGSQNTEAFF. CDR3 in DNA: TGCGCCAGCAGCTCAGGAAGCCAGAACACTGAAGCTTTCTTT. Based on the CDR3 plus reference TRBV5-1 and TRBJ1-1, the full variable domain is KAGVTQTPRYLIKTRGQQVTLSCSPISGHRSVSWYQQTPGQGLQFLFEYFSETQRNKGNFPGRFSGRQFSNSRSEMNVSTLELGDSALYLCASSSGSQNTEAFFGQGTRLTVV.